This T cell receptor (beta chain) was sequenced for a study of siplizumab effects on memory and regulatory T cells. Findings and limits, study-wide: Unstimulated subset assignment was obtained for only a minor fraction of alloreactive clones. Siplizumab produced a significant drop in alloreactive sequences attributable to unstimulated CD4+ memory cells.

Turning to this clone: Its specificity is unknown.

The germline V gene has CDR1 KGHSH and CDR2 LQKENI. V shed 3 bases and J shed 12 bases, with 23 bases lying between them. The CDR3 sequence is 16 residues long. The assay looked at some 100,000 TCR templates in each sample. Generated by immunoSEQ multiplex PCR, the TCRdb table keeps only in-frame clones and is missing some. The sample consists of around 100,000 clones, approximately 91% of them appearing once. The chain employs TRBV18 and TRBJ1-4, with a possible D match to TRBD1 (5 bases). The sequenced sample was CD4+ T cells sorted from blood. This sequence was found in a human donor in good health. Some clones in this sample may be carry-over from other donors' samples. CDR3: CASSPAVGGAAGELFF. The CDR3 DNA reads as TGTGCCAGCTCACCGGCCGTAGGTGGGGCCGCCGGGGAACTGTTTTTT.